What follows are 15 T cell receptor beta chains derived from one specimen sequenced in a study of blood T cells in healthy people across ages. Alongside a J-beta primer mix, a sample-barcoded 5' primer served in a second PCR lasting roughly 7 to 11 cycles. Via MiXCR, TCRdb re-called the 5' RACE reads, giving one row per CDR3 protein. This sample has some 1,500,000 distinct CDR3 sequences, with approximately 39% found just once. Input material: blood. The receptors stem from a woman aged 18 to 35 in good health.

The CDR3 DNA reads as TGCAGTGCTCCAGGGAATCCAGGGCTGAATGAGCAGTTCTTC. Residues: CSAPGNPGLNEQFF. This rearrangement joins TRBV20-1 to TRBJ2-1; weak D call: TRBD1 (5 bases). V lost 5 bases and J lost 7, with 18 bases in between. The CDR3 sequence is 14 residues long. From germline, CDR1 is DFQATT and CDR2 SNEGSKA (reference sequence).

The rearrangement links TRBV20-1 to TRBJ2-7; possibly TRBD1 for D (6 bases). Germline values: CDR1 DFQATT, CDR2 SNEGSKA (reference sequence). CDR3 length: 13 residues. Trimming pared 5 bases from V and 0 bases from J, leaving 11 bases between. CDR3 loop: CSAWTASSYEQYF. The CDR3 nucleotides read TGCAGTGCTTGGACAGCAAGCTCCTACGAGCAGTACTTC.

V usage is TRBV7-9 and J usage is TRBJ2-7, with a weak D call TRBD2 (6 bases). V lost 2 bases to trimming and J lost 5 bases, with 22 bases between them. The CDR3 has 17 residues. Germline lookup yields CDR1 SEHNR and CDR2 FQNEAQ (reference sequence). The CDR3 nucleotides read TGTGCCAGCAGCTTAACGGCTCTGGGGGGAGGTAAAAACGAGCAGTACTTC. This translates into CASSLTALGGGKNEQYF.

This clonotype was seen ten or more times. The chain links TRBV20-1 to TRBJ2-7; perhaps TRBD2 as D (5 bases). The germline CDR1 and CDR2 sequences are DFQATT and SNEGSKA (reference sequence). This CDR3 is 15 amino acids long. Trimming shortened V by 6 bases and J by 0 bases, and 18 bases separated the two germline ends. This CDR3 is CSADPGRPSSYEQYF. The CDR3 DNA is TGCAGTGCAGACCCGGGAAGGCCAAGCTCCTACGAGCAGTACTTC.

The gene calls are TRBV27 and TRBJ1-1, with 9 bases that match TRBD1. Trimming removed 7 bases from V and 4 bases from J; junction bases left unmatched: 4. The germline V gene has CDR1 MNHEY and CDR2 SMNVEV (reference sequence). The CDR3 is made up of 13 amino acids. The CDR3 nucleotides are TGTGCCAGCATTGGACAGGGGATCACTGAAGCTTTCTTT. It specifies CASIGQGITEAFF.

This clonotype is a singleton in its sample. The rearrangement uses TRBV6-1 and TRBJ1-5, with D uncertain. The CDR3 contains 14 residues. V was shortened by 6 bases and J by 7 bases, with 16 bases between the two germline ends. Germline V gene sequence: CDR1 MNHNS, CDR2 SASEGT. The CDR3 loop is CASSKDRVGQPQHF. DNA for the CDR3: TGTGCCAGCAGCAAAGATAGGGTTGGACAGCCCCAGCATTTT.

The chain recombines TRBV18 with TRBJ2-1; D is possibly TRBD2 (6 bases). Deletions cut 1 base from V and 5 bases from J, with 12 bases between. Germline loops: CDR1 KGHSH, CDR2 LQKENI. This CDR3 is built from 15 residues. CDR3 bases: TGTGCCAGCTCACCACGTGGAACGGGGGACAATGAGCAGTTCTTC. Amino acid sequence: CASSPRGTGDNEQFF.

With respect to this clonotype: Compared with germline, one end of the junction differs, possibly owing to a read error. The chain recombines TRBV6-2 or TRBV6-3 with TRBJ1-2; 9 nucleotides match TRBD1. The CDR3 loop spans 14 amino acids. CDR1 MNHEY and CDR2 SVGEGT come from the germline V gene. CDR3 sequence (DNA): TGTGCCAGCAGTAACTCGGGACAGGGACGGGGCTACACCTTC. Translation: CASSNSGQGRGYTF.

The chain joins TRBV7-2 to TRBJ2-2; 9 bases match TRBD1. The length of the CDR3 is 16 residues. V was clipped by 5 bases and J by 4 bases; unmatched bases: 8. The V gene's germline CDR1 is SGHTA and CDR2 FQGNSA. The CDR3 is CASSLDRGFVTGELFF. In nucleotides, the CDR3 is TGTGCCAGCAGCCTTGACAGGGGGTTTGTCACCGGGGAGCTGTTTTTT.

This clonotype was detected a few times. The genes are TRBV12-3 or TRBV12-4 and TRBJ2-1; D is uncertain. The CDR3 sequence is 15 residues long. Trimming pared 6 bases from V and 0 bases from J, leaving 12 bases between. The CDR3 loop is CASRKNRASYNEQFF. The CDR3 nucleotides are TGTGCCAGCAGGAAAAACAGAGCCTCCTACAATGAGCAGTTCTTC.

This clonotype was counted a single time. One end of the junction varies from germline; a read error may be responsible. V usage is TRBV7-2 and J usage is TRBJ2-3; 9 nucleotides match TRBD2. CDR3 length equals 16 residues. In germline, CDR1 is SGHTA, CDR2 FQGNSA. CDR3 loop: CASSPQRGVLTETQYF. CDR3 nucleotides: TGTGCCAGCAGCCCCCAGCGGGGGGTCCTCACAGAGACGCAGTATTTT.

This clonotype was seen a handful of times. CDR3 nucleotides: TGCAGCGTTGACCGACAGCAAGAGACCCAGTACTTC. It encodes CSVDRQQETQYF. This chain uses TRBV29-1 with TRBJ2-5; TRBD1 is a possible D gene (5 bases). The CDR3 is made up of 12 amino acids. V was cut by 3 bases and J by 2 bases, with 7 bases left in between. The germline CDR1 and CDR2 sequences are SQVTM and ANQGSEA.

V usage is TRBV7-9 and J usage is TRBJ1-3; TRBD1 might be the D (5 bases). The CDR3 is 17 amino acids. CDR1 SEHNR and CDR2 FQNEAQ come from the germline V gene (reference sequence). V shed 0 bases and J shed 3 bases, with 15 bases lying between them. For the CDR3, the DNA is TGTGCCAGCAGCTTAGCGACGGGGACTGCTGATGGAAACACCATATATTTT. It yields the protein CASSLATGTADGNTIYF.

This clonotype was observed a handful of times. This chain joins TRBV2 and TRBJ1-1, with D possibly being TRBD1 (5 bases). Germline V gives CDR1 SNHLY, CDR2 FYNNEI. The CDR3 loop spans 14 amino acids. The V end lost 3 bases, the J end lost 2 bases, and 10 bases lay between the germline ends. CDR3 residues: CASSDRTTNTEAFF. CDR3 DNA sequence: TGTGCCAGCAGTGACCGGACAACCAACACTGAAGCTTTCTTT. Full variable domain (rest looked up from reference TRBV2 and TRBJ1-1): EPEVTQTPSHQVTQMGQEVILRCVPISNHLYFYWYRQILGQKVEFLVSFYNNEISEKSEIFDDQFSVERPDGSNFTLKIRSTKLEDSAMYFCASSDRTTNTEAFFGQGTRLTVV.

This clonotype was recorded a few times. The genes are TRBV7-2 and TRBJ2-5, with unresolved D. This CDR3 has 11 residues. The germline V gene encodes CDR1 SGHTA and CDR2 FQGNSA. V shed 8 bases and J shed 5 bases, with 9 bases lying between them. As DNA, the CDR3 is TGTGCCAGCTCGGCCATCGAGACCCAGTACTTC. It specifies CASSAIETQYF.